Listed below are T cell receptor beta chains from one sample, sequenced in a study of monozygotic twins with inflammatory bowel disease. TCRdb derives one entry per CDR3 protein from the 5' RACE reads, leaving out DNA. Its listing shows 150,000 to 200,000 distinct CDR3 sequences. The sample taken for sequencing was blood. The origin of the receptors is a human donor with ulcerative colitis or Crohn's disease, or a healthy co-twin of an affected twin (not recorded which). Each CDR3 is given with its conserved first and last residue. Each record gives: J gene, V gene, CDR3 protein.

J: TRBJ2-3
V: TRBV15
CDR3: CATSRDSAGTQYF

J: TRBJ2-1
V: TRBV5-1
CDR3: CASSFTSGNNEQFF

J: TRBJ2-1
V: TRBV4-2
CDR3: CASSQALAGGYEQFF

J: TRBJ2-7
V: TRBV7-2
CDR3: CASSRFSYEQYF

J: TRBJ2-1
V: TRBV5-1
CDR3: CASRTTGGSYNEQFF

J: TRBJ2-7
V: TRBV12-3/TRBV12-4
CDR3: CASSFRLAGFYEQYF

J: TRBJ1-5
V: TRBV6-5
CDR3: CASSYSGLGNQPQHF

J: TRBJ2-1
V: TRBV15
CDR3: CATSRDQASGLYNEQFF

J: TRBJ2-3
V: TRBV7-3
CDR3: CASSSDRGTDTQYF

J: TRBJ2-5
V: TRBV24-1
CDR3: CATSASRVEETQYF

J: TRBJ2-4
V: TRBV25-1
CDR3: CASSPAGGPSLAKNIQYF

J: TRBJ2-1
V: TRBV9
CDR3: CASSPLTGLAGVRSSYNEQFF

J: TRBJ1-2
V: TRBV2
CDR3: CASSRNPASYGYTF

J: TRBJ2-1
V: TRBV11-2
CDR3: CASSLKSGLSYNEQFF

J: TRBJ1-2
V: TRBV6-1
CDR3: CASSPSGGFGYGYTF

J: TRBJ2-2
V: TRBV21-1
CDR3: CASSLVNTGELFF

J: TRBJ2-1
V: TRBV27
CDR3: CASRRAVSYNEQFF